Sequencing of this TCR beta chain was carried out in a study of T cells in Graves' hyperthyroidism and ophthalmopathy. V lost 11 bases, J lost 0 bases, and 14 bases lay in between. CDR3 length: 13 amino acids. Germline V gene lookup returns CDR1 KGHSH and CDR2 LQKENI. As for this clonotype: The antigen is not known.

Study-wide findings and caveats: Before onset, by a median of around six months, the model predicted ophthalmopathy.

Patients were excluded because of uncontrolled infection, other autoimmune disease, pregnancy or lactation. TCR beta CDR3 region amplification was performed from RNA transcripts. When the TCR CDR3 underwent first-round RT-PCR, the HTBI primer set was used. Using its own MiXCR run on the multiplex PCR reads, TCRdb lists one record per CDR3 protein. This table has fewer than 900,000 distinct CDR3 sequences, 16% appearing once. Input material: blood. The TCR originated in a man between 18 and 35 years old with Graves' hyperthyroidism. The chain carries TRBV18 and TRBJ2-7, with D unclear. The CDR3 protein is CAAGAGPSYEQYF. The CDR3 nucleotides read TGTGCCGCAGGTGCCGGACCCTCCTACGAGCAGTACTTC.